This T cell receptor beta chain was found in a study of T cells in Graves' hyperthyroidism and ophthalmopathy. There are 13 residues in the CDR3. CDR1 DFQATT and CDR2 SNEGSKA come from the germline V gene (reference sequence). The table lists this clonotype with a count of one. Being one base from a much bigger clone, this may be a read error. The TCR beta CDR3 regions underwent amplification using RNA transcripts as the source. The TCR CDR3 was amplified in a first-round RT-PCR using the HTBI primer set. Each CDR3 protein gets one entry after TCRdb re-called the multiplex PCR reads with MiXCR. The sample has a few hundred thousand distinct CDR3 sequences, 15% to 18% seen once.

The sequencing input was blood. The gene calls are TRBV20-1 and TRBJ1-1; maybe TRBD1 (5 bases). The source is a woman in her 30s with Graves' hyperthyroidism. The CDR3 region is CSAGRVLGTGAFF. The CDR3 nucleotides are TGCAGTGCTGGCAGGGTGTTGGGAACTGGAGCTTTCTTT.